The 14 T cell receptor beta chains below were found in one sample sequenced in a study of CD8 T cells in ankylosing spondylitis. TCRdb re-called the 5' RACE reads with MiXCR, one entry per CDR3 protein. The table records about 190,000 distinct CDR3 sequences, roughly 13% of them present only once. Sequenced sample: blood, either unsorted or a sorted T cell fraction (not recorded which). Receptors were obtained from a female donor with ankylosing spondylitis or in good health (not recorded which).

This clonotype came up many times. This chain joins TRBV24-1 and TRBJ2-1; 7 nucleotides match TRBD1. Trimming at V came to 4 bases and at J to 5 bases, leaving 7 bases not matched to a gene. Germline loops: CDR1 KGHDR, CDR2 SFDVKD. The CDR3 loop spans 15 amino acids. The CDR3 DNA is TGTGCCACCAGTGACCAAGGACAGGAGAACAATGAGCAGTTCTTC. Amino acid sequence: CATSDQGQENNEQFF.

This clonotype was recorded a few times. J is TRBJ2-7 and V is TRBV27; D is unresolved. The germline V gene has CDR1 MNHEY and CDR2 SMNVEV (reference sequence). The CDR3 extends over 11 amino acids. V dropped 8 bases and J dropped 5 bases, with 10 bases sitting between them. The chain's CDR3 is CASLGRDEQYF. The CDR3 region has the DNA TGTGCCAGCCTCGGTAGGGACGAGCAGTACTTC.

This clonotype was picked up many times. The genes are TRBV4-3 and TRBJ2-3; 10 positions match TRBD1. The germline gives CDR1 LGHNA, CDR2 YSLEER. V lost 3 bases, J lost 5 bases, and 8 bases stayed unmatched. CDR3 size: 16 residues. DNA of the CDR3: TGCGCCAGCAGCCAGGACCGACAGGGGGCAGAAGATACGCAGTATTTT. Translated: CASSQDRQGAEDTQYF.

This clonotype was observed many times. The chain joins TRBV12-3 or TRBV12-4 to TRBJ2-7; D is undetermined. This CDR3 is built from 11 residues. The V and J ends lost 6 bases and 3 bases respectively, with 6 bases between them. The chain's CDR3 is CASSIFYEQYF. The CDR3 bases are TGTGCCAGCAGCATCTTCTACGAGCAGTACTTC.

In this sample, this clonotype turned up many times. The chain couples TRBV6-2 or TRBV6-3 to TRBJ2-1, with TRBD2 matching over 9 bases. From germline, CDR1 is MNHEY and CDR2 SVGEGT. The CDR3 is made up of 15 amino acids. With V trimmed by 4 bases and J by 6 bases, 7 bases remained unmatched. CDR3 loop: CASSSLAGDRNEQFF. The CDR3 bases are TGTGCCAGCAGTTCCTTAGCGGGAGATCGCAATGAGCAGTTCTTC.

This clonotype has only a few counts. The chain recombines TRBV20-1 with TRBJ2-1; D is unclear. The CDR3 contains 13 residues. Germline lookup yields CDR1 DFQATT and CDR2 SNEGSKA (reference sequence). V lost 5 bases and J 3 bases, leaving 11 bases between the germline ends. The CDR3 loop reads CSAYGPIYNEQFF. For the CDR3, the DNA is TGCAGTGCTTATGGACCGATCTACAATGAGCAGTTCTTC.

This clonotype was picked up a small number of times. This chain's CDR3 is CASRPSHNNEKLFF. In DNA, the CDR3 is TGTGCCAGCAGACCCAGCCATAATAATGAAAAACTGTTTTTT. The rearrangement joins TRBV12-3 or TRBV12-4 to TRBJ1-4; no definite D call. The V and J ends lost 6 bases and 4 bases respectively, with 12 bases between them. The CDR3 is 14 residues long.

This sequence joins TRBV6-2 or TRBV6-3 and TRBJ2-1; 8 bases match TRBD2. The CDR3 has 15 amino acids. Per the germline V gene, CDR1 is MNHEY and CDR2 is SVGEGT. J was trimmed by 4 bases and V by 10 bases; bases with no gene match: 12. The CDR3 loop is CATTTTGGGYNEQFF. For the CDR3, the DNA is TGTGCCACGACCACGACTGGCGGGGGGTACAATGAGCAGTTCTTC.

The chain joins TRBV7-8 to TRBJ2-3; TRBD2 matches 9 bases. J gave up 3 bases and V 4 bases, and 8 bases lay outside the gene matches. The CDR3 runs 16 residues. CDR1 is SGHVS and CDR2 is FQNEAQ in the germline V gene. CDR3 region: CASSSTSGVRTDTQYF. CDR3 coding DNA: TGTGCCAGCAGCTCGACTAGCGGAGTGAGAACAGATACGCAGTATTTT. The full variable domain, with the rest looked up from reference TRBV7-8 and TRBJ2-3, is GAGVSQSPRYKVAKRGQDVALRCDPISGHVSLFWYQQALGQGPEFLTYFQNEAQLDKSGLPSDRFFAERPEGSVSTLKIQRTQQEDSAVYLCASSSTSGVRTDTQYFGPGTRLTVL.

V is TRBV19 and J is TRBJ2-1; 11 nucleotides match TRBD2. V lost 1 base to trimming and J lost 5 bases; unmatched junction nucleotides: 7. Germline V gene data show CDR1 as LNHDA and CDR2 as SQIVND (reference sequence). There are 17 residues in the CDR3. The CDR3 sequence: CASSIATSGRFNNEQFF. The CDR3 DNA reads as TGTGCCAGTAGTATAGCTACTAGCGGGAGATTTAACAATGAGCAGTTCTTC.

The J gene is TRBJ1-3, the V gene TRBV7-8; tentatively, D is TRBD1 (6 bases). The CDR3 spans 17 residues. Germline V gives CDR1 SGHVS, CDR2 FQNEAQ. V lost 4 bases to trimming and J lost 0 bases, with 16 bases between them. CDR3 loop: CASSSKTGPFSGNTIYF. CDR3 DNA sequence: TGTGCCAGCAGCTCCAAGACAGGACCCTTCTCTGGAAACACCATATATTTT.

This clonotype was detected ten times or more. The chain couples TRBV10-3 to TRBJ1-4; tentative D call: TRBD1 (6 bases). Germline CDR1 and CDR2: ENHRY and SYGVKD. This CDR3 is 16 amino acids long. Trimming stripped 10 bases from V and 0 bases from J, with 18 bases between. The CDR3 loop reads CATSNSQGATNEKLFF. As DNA, the CDR3 is TGTGCCACCTCAAACTCACAGGGAGCAACTAATGAAAAACTGTTTTTT.

V is TRBV6-4 and J is TRBJ2-3, with D perhaps matching TRBD1 (6 bases). This CDR3 is 15 amino acids long. The germline CDR1 and CDR2 sequences are MRHNA and SNTAGT. The V gene lost 0 bases and the J gene lost 2 bases, with 9 bases spanning the gap. CDR3 amino acids: CASSDSAGATDTQYF. The CDR3 coding sequence is TGTGCCAGCAGTGACTCGGCAGGGGCCACAGATACGCAGTATTTT.

This clonotype was counted at least ten times. CDR3 DNA: TGTGCCAGCAGCCAAGACAGGGACACTGAAGCTTTCTTT. This encodes CASSQDRDTEAFF. The V call is TRBV4-2, the J call TRBJ1-1, with D possibly being TRBD1 (5 bases). This CDR3 spans 13 amino acids. Between the trimmed V and J ends, which lost 0 bases and 3 bases, there was a span of 5 bases. CDR1 and CDR2 from the germline V gene are LGHNA and YNFKEQ.